This T cell receptor beta chain was retrieved from a study of CXCR3-negative and CXCR3-positive naive CD8 T cells. Study-wide background: Across all libraries, TRB reads numbered about 135 million, with about 1.5 +/- 0.3 million in each library. Overall study results and limits: Whereas both naive subsets had comparably high diversity, memory CD8+ cells had much lower diversity. CXCR3-positive naive cells had TRB CDR3s that were more hydrophobic than CXCR3-negative naive cells had. In cryopreserved cells, CXCR3 expression partially decreased, and fresh PBMCs were used in most assays.

CDR3 length: 13 amino acids. The germline V gene has CDR1 SGHNT and CDR2 YENEEA. 5' RACE with UMI labels generated the TRB cDNA libraries. With the 5' RACE reads reprocessed, TCRdb shows one record per CDR3 protein and no DNA. The table lists about 60,000 distinct CDR3 sequences. Sorting was done in triplicate for each CD8+ T cell subset (around 300,000 cells each). With respect to this clonotype: Its antigen is currently unknown.

Sequencing was carried out using naive CXCR3+ CD8+ T cells from blood. Indicated subset: CD45RO-CCR7+CD27+CD95- naive CD8+ T cells expressing CXCR3 (TNR3+). This TCR was recovered from a human donor in good health. Some clones in this sample may be carry-over from other donors' samples. The chain has TRBV11-3 and TRBJ2-1; lacking DNA, the TRBD1 call made by TCRdb goes unchecked. CDR3 sequence reads: CASSFPPFNEQFF. The full variable domain, its missing parts supplied by reference TRBV11-3 and TRBJ2-1, is EAGVVQSPRYKIIEKKQPVAFWCNPISGHNTLYWYLQNLGQGPELLIRYENEEAVDDSQLPKDRFSAERLKGVDSTLKIQPAELGDSAVYLCASSFPPFNEQFFGPGTRLTVL.